This TCR beta chain is drawn from a study of CD8 T cells in ankylosing spondylitis. Study findings and constraints: For ankylosing spondylitis blood, a TCR beta motif of under ten highly homologous variants appeared characteristic.

TCRdb re-called the 5' RACE reads through MiXCR, storing one row per CDR3 protein. The table includes around 890,000 distinct CDR3 sequences, roughly 12% detected once. Only a few counts were recorded for this clonotype. Its antigen is currently unknown. V lost 3 bases, J lost 7 bases, and 16 bases lay in between. Germline CDR1 is KGHSH and CDR2 is LQKENI. CDR3 size: 15 residues. The sequenced material came from blood, either unsorted or a sorted T cell fraction (not recorded which). The TCR was taken from a male donor with ankylosing spondylitis. This chain joins TRBV18 and TRBJ1-5, with D perhaps matching TRBD1 (5 bases). CDR3 coding DNA: TGTGCCAGCTCACCCGGGGGGGGGAGAGGACAGCCCCAGCATTTT. Its translation: CASSPGGGRGQPQHF.